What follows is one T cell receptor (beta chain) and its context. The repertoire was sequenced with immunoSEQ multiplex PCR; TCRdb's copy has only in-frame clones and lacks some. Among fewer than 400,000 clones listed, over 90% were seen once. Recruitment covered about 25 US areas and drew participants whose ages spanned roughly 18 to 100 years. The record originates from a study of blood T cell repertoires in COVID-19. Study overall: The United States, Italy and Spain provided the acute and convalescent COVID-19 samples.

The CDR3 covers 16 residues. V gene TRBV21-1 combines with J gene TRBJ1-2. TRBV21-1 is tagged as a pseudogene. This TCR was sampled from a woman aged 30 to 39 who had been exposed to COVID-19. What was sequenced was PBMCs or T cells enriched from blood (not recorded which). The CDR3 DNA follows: TGTGCCAGCAAGGGAGGTACGAGGTCCTTCCACTATGGCTACACCTTC. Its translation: CASKGGTRSFHYGYTF.